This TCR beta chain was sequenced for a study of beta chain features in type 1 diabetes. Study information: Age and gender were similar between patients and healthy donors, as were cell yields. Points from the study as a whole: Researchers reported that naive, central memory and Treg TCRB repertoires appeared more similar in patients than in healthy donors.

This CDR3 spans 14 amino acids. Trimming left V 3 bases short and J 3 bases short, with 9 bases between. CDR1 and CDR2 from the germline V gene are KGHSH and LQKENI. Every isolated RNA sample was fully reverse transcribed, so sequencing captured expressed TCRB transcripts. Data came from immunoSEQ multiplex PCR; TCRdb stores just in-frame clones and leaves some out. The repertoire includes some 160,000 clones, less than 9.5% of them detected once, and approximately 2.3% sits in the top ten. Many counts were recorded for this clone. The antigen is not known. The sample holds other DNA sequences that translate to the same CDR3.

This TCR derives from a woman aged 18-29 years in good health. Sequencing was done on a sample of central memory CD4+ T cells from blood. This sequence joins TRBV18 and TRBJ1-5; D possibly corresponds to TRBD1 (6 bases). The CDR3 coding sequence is TGTGCCAGCTCACCCGGACAGCCCAATCAGCCCCAGCATTTT. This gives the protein CASSPGQPNQPQHF.